This T cell receptor (beta chain) is from a study of cytomegalovirus exposure and HLA in healthy donors. The study ran its PCR with 60 Vbeta and 13 Jbeta primers. TCRdb's copy holds only in-frame clones and misses some; the assay was immunoSEQ multiplex PCR. The sample shows 100,000 to 150,000 clones, around 75% of them seen only once. Germline V CDR1 and CDR2: SGHRS, YFSETQ. Trimming removed 3 bases at V and 0 bases at J, with 15 bases between. The CDR3 has 17 amino acids. The chain joins TRBV5-1 to TRBJ2-2; a possible D gene is TRBD1 (7 bases). Sample: PBMCs. This clonotype originated in a woman aged 50 to 65 in good health and CMV-seropositive. The DNA for the CDR3 is TGCGCCAGCAGCTATGCACAGGGGACTCCGAACACCGGGGAGCTGTTTTTT. Amino acid sequence: CASSYAQGTPNTGELFF.